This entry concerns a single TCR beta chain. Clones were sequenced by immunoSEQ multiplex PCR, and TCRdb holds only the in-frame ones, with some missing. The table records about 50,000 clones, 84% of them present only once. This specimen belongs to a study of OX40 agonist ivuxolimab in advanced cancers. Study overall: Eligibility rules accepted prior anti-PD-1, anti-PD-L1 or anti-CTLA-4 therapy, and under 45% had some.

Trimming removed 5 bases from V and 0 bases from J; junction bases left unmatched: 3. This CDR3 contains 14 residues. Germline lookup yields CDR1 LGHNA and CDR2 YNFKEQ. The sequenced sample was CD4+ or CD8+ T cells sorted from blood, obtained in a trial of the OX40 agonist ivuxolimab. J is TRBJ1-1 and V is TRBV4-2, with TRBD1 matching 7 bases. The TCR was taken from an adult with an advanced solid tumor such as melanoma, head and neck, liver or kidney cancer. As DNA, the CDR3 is TGTGCCAGCAGCGTGGGACAGCTGAACACTGAAGCTTTCTTT. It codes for CASSVGQLNTEAFF.